The 10 T cell receptor beta chains below come from one sample, sequenced in a study of T cell repertoires in ileal Crohn's disease. The data were produced by immunoSEQ multiplex PCR, yet TCRdb's version contains in-frame clones alone and is incomplete. The table lists 7,000 or so clones, about three quarters of them singletons. The specimen sequenced was ileal tissue. All receptors come from an adult with Crohn's disease.

The chain carries TRBV7-3 and TRBJ2-7, with TRBD2 as a possible D gene (6 bases). The CDR3 sequence is 11 residues long. From germline, CDR1 is SGHTA and CDR2 FQGTGA. Trimming cost V 4 bases and J 7 bases, with 8 bases left between them. The DNA for the CDR3 is TGTGCCAGCAGCTCGGGGGAAGAGCAGTACTTC. Its protein is CASSSGEEQYF.

CDR3 in amino acids: CASSPTPSAKTDTQYF. CDR3 sequence (DNA): TGCGCCAGCAGCCCCACACCTAGCGCGAAAACAGATACGCAGTATTTT. The rearrangement uses TRBV4-3 and TRBJ2-3; a possible D gene is TRBD2 (6 bases). The CDR3 is 16 amino acids. Per the germline V gene, CDR1 is LGHNA and CDR2 is YSLEER. The V and J ends lost 4 bases and 3 bases respectively, with 17 bases between them.

The rearrangement joins TRBV6-1 to TRBJ1-5, with a weak D call TRBD1 (5 bases). Germline-derived CDR1 and CDR2 are MNHNS and SASEGT. V was clipped by 9 bases and J by 4 bases, with 19 bases between them. The length of the CDR3 is 15 residues. The CDR3 DNA sequence: TGTGCCAGTGGCCAACAGGTTGCCGGAAATCAGCCCCAGCATTTT. The encoded protein is CASGQQVAGNQPQHF.

This clone was observed a few times. The V call is TRBV6-5, the J call TRBJ2-2, with 7 bases aligning to TRBD2. CDR1 and CDR2 from the germline V gene are MNHEY and SVGAGI. Germline trimming cut 6 bases from V and 4 bases from J; bases unmatched to any gene: 8. This CDR3 region has 15 residues. In DNA, the CDR3 is TGTGCCAGCAGCCCAGCGGGGACGACCACCGGGGAGCTGTTTTTT. Its protein product is CASSPAGTTTGELFF.

The rearrangement uses TRBV11-3 and TRBJ1-1; a weak D match, TRBD1 (5 bases). Germline V gene lookup returns CDR1 SGHNT and CDR2 YENEEA. CDR3 length: 15 amino acids. V shed 2 bases and J shed 10 bases, with 20 bases lying between them. The CDR3: CASSLSGQILLGAFF. The CDR3 DNA is TGTGCCAGCAGCTTAAGTGGACAAATCCTCCTTGGAGCTTTCTTT.

A remark on this clone: Other nucleotide sequences from this sample produce the same CDR3. The V call is TRBV7-3, the J call TRBJ2-3; 12 bases agree with TRBD2. The V segment lost 2 bases and the J segment 6 bases; nucleotides outside the gene matches: 3. The CDR3 length is 15 residues. Germline V gives CDR1 SGHTA, CDR2 FQGTGA. DNA of the CDR3: TGTGCCAGCAGCTTACTAGCGGGGGGGCCCGATACGCAGTATTTT. Translated: CASSLLAGGPDTQYF.

This clone appeared a few times. Additional DNA sequences in this sample encode the identical CDR3. The genes are TRBV6-1 and TRBJ1-1; D is possibly TRBD1 (5 bases). V lost 4 bases to trimming and J lost 1 base, with 10 bases between them. The CDR3 totals 14 residues. Per germline, CDR1 MNHNS and CDR2 SASEGT. The CDR3 is CASSARGGNTEAFF. In DNA, the CDR3 is TGTGCCAGCAGTGCCCGGGGGGGGAACACTGAAGCTTTCTTT.

The V and J genes are TRBV10-2 and TRBJ2-7; 9 nucleotides align to TRBD2. Trimming at V came to 2 bases and at J to 2 bases, leaving 4 bases not matched to a gene. Germline V gives CDR1 WSHSY, CDR2 SAAADI. This CDR3 region has 15 residues. CDR3: CASSEQSGGPYEQYF. The CDR3 nucleotides read TGCGCCAGCAGTGAGCAGAGCGGGGGGCCCTACGAGCAGTACTTC.

This clone was recorded only once. V is TRBV27 and J is TRBJ2-3; 8 bases map to TRBD1. Losses at the gene ends were 2 bases for V and 4 bases for J; bases not matched to a gene: 14. Germline V lookup: CDR1 MNHEY, CDR2 SMNVEV (reference sequence). The CDR3 spans 18 residues. CDR3 sequence (DNA): TGTGCCAGCAGTTTAGGTTCCCTCAGGGGGCGCAGAGCAGATACGCAGTATTTT. Amino acids: CASSLGSLRGRRADTQYF.

This clone came up once. The V gene is TRBV10-1, the J gene TRBJ1-1; 7 nucleotides line up with TRBD1. This CDR3 is 16 amino acids long. Losses at the gene ends were 0 bases for V and 1 base for J; bases not matched to a gene: 5. Germline V lookup: CDR1 WNHNN, CDR2 SYGVQD (reference sequence). The DNA of the CDR3 is TGCGCCAGCAGTGAGTCAAGGGGGCGGCGGAACACTGAAGCTTTCTTT. Residues: CASSESRGRRNTEAFF.